A selection of T cell receptor beta chains follows, all from one sample in a study of memory CD4+ T cells and cytomegalovirus serostatus. Profiling relied on immunoSEQ multiplex PCR, and the TCRdb table lists in-frame clones only, not all of them. This sample carries tens of thousands of clones, around 85% of them seen once, and the ten largest clones take less than 0.95%. Material: memory CD4+ T cells from blood. The source is an adult in good health and CMV-seronegative. Each CDR3 is given with its conserved first and last residue. The D gene is left open where the match is weak. Clone size is stated in some rows and not others, as once, few, many or a class when expanded.

cdr3_length: 18; d_call: -; v_call: TRBV2; clone_size: -; j_call: TRBJ1-5; cdr3_aa: CASKVDGGTFYSNQPQHF; cdr3_nt: TGTGCCAGCAAGGTCGACGGGGGGACCTTCTATAGCAATCAGCCCCAGCATTTT
cdr3_length: 12; d_call: -; v_call: TRBV6-1; clone_size: -; j_call: TRBJ2-3; cdr3_aa: CASRRVTDTQYF; cdr3_nt: TGTGCCAGCAGGAGGGTTACAGATACGCAGTATTTT
cdr3_length: 16; d_call: -; v_call: TRBV19; clone_size: -; j_call: TRBJ1-3; cdr3_aa: CASTGQSALSGNTIYF; cdr3_nt: TGTGCCAGTACCGGACAGTCAGCCCTCTCTGGAAACACCATATATTTT
cdr3_length: 12; d_call: -; v_call: TRBV7-5; clone_size: -; j_call: TRBJ1-2; cdr3_aa: CARSFGVPPPGF; cdr3_nt: TGTGCCAGAAGCTTTGGAGTTCCCCCCCCAGGCTTC
cdr3_length: 13; d_call: -; v_call: TRBV27; clone_size: -; j_call: TRBJ2-6; cdr3_aa: CASGAYAANVLTF; cdr3_nt: TGTGCCAGCGGGGCATACGCGGCCAACGTCCTGACTTTC
cdr3_length: 12; d_call: -; v_call: TRBV5-6; clone_size: few; j_call: TRBJ2-5; cdr3_aa: CASSLPRTDQYF; cdr3_nt: TGTGCCAGCAGCTTACCCCGGACGGACCAGTACTTC
cdr3_length: 13; d_call: -; v_call: TRBV5-1; clone_size: -; j_call: TRBJ1-2; cdr3_aa: CASSTNRDYGYTF; cdr3_nt: TGCGCCAGCAGCACCAACAGGGACTATGGCTACACCTTC
cdr3_length: 15; d_call: TRBD2; v_call: TRBV28; clone_size: -; j_call: TRBJ2-1; cdr3_aa: CASSLYGRADNEQFF; cdr3_nt: TGTGCCAGCAGTTTATACGGGAGGGCCGACAATGAGCAGTTCTTC
cdr3_length: 13; d_call: TRBD1; v_call: TRBV5-5; clone_size: -; j_call: TRBJ1-2; cdr3_aa: CASSVQGAYGYTF; cdr3_nt: TGTGCCAGCAGCGTGCAGGGGGCCTATGGCTACACCTTC
cdr3_length: 15; d_call: -; v_call: TRBV7-9; clone_size: medium-sized; j_call: TRBJ1-5; cdr3_aa: CASSSDGPSNQPQHF; cdr3_nt: TGTGCCAGCAGCTCGGACGGACCTAGCAATCAGCCCCAGCATTTT
cdr3_length: 13; d_call: TRBD1; v_call: TRBV14; clone_size: -; j_call: TRBJ2-3; cdr3_aa: CASSHLQGGKQYF; cdr3_nt: TGTGCCAGCAGCCACCTACAGGGGGGAAAGCAGTATTTT
cdr3_length: 15; d_call: -; v_call: TRBV21-1; clone_size: -; j_call: TRBJ1-5; cdr3_aa: CASSKGTAAGQPQHF; cdr3_nt: TGTGCCAGCAGCAAAGGGACCGCTGCTGGTCAGCCCCAGCATTTT
cdr3_length: 11; d_call: -; v_call: TRBV6-6; clone_size: few; j_call: TRBJ2-4; cdr3_aa: CASTAGTLQYF; cdr3_nt: TGTGCCAGCACAGCAGGGACCCTTCAGTACTTC
cdr3_length: 13; d_call: -; v_call: TRBV2; clone_size: -; j_call: TRBJ2-1; cdr3_aa: CASRFGAYNEQFF; cdr3_nt: TGTGCCAGCAGGTTCGGGGCCTACAATGAGCAGTTCTTC
cdr3_length: 13; d_call: -; v_call: TRBV11-2; clone_size: -; j_call: TRBJ1-5; cdr3_aa: CASSLDRSQPQHF; cdr3_nt: TGTGCCAGCAGCTTAGATCGCAGTCAGCCCCAGCATTTT
cdr3_length: 17; d_call: -; v_call: TRBV14; clone_size: -; j_call: TRBJ2-6; cdr3_aa: CASSQVFSPSGANVLTF; cdr3_nt: TGTGCCAGCAGCCAAGTTTTTAGCCCCTCTGGGGCCAACGTCCTGACTTTC
cdr3_length: 14; d_call: TRBD1; v_call: TRBV6-5; clone_size: -; j_call: TRBJ1-2; cdr3_aa: CASSAGTRGDGYTF; cdr3_nt: TGTGCCAGCAGTGCAGGGACCAGGGGGGATGGCTACACCTTC
cdr3_length: 15; d_call: -; v_call: TRBV28; clone_size: -; j_call: TRBJ1-3; cdr3_aa: CASSLQGPPGNTIYF; cdr3_nt: TGTGCCAGCAGTTTGCAGGGGCCGCCTGGAAACACCATATATTTT
cdr3_length: 17; d_call: TRBD2; v_call: TRBV28; clone_size: -; j_call: TRBJ2-3; cdr3_aa: CASSSNPGTSVTDTQYF; cdr3_nt: TGTGCCAGCAGTTCCAATCCCGGGACTAGCGTAACAGATACGCAGTATTTT
cdr3_length: 15; d_call: -; v_call: TRBV4-2; clone_size: -; j_call: TRBJ1-1; cdr3_aa: CASSQPGHLNTEAFF; cdr3_nt: TGTGCCAGCAGCCAACCGGGACACTTAAACACTGAAGCTTTCTTT
cdr3_length: 17; d_call: -; v_call: TRBV28; clone_size: -; j_call: TRBJ2-2; cdr3_aa: CASSTTAPRVGTGELFF; cdr3_nt: TGTGCCAGCAGTACTACTGCCCCTAGGGTTGGCACCGGGGAGCTGTTTTTT
cdr3_length: 12; d_call: -; v_call: TRBV29-1; clone_size: many; j_call: TRBJ1-1; cdr3_aa: CSVGGGRTEAFF; cdr3_nt: TGCAGCGTTGGAGGGGGACGCACTGAAGCTTTCTTT
cdr3_length: 16; d_call: TRBD1; v_call: TRBV19; clone_size: once; j_call: TRBJ2-1; cdr3_aa: CASSLRTGQRGNEQFF; cdr3_nt: TGTGCCAGTAGTCTTCGGACAGGACAAAGGGGGAATGAGCAGTTCTTC